The 2 T cell receptor beta chains presented below share a single source sample, sequenced in a study of T cells in Graves' hyperthyroidism and ophthalmopathy. Using RNA transcripts as the source, TCR beta CDR3 regions were amplified. An initial round of RT-PCR targeting the TCR CDR3 relied on the HTBI primer set. TCRdb reprocessed the multiplex PCR reads via MiXCR and lists one record per CDR3 protein. Of almost 500,000 distinct CDR3 sequences in the sample, 22% were seen once. Sequencing used blood. The receptors derive from a woman in her sixties or seventies with Graves' ophthalmopathy.

V is TRBV24-1 and J is TRBJ2-3, with D possibly TRBD1 on 6 matching bases. Trimming shortened V by 2 bases and J by 3 bases, and 8 bases separated the two germline ends. CDR3 size: 14 residues. CDR1 and CDR2 (germline): KGHDR, SFDVKD. CDR3 residues: CATSDSQGTDTQYF. The DNA for the CDR3 is TGTGCCACCAGTGATTCCCAGGGGACAGATACGCAGTATTTT.

There are many counts of this clonotype. The chain joins TRBV7-2 to TRBJ2-3; 7 nucleotides agree with TRBD2. This CDR3 has 17 residues. Germline V lookup: CDR1 SGHTA, CDR2 FQGNSA. V shed 2 bases, J shed 0 bases, and the junction held 8 bases outside the gene matches. The CDR3 DNA follows: TGTGCCAGCAGCTTACAGGCTAGCGGATTCAGCACAGATACGCAGTATTTT. Residues: CASSLQASGFSTDTQYF.